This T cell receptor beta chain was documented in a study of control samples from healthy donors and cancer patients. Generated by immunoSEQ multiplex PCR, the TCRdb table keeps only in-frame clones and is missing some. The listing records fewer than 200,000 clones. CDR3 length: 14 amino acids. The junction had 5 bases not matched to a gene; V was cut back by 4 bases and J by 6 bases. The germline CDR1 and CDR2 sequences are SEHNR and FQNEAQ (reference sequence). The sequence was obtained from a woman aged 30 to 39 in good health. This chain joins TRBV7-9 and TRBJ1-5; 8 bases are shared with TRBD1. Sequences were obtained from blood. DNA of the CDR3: TGTGCCAGCAGCTCGACAGGGGAGACTCAGCCCCAGCATTTT. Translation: CASSSTGETQPQHF.